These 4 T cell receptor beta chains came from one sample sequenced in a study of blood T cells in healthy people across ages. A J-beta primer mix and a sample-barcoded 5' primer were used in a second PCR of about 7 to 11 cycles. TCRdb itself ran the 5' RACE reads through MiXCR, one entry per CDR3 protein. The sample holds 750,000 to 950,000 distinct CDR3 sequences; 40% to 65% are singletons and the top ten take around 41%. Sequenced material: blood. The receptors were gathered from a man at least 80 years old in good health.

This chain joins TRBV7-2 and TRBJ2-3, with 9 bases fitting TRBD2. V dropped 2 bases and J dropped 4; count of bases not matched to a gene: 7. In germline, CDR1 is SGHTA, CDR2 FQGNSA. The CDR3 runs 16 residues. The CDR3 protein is CASSLSSGKSSDTQYF. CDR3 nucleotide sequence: TGTGCCAGCAGCTTATCTAGCGGGAAGTCGTCAGATACGCAGTATTTT.

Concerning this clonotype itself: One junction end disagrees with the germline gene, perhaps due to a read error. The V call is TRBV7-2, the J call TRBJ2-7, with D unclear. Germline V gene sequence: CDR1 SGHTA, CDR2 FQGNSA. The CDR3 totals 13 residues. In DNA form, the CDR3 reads TGTGCCATCAGCTTAAGGTGGGCAGACGAGCAGTACTTC. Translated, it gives CAISLRWADEQYF.

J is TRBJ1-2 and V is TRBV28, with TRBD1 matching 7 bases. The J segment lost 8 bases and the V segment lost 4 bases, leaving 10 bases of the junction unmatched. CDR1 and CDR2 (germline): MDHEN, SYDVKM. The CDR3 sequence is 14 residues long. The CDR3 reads CASSSLPTGVGYTF. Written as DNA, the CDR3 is TGTGCCAGCAGTTCCCTCCCCACAGGGGTCGGCTACACCTTC.

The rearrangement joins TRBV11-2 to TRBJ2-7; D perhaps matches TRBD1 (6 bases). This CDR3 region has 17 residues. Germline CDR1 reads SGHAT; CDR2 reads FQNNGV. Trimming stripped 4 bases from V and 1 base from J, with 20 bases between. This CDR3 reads CASSYAYGQRESYEQYF. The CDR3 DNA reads TGTGCCAGCAGCTACGCCTACGGACAGCGAGAATCCTACGAGCAGTACTTC. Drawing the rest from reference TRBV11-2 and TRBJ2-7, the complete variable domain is EAGVAQSPRYKIIEKRQSVAFWCNPISGHATLYWYQQILGQGPKLLIQFQNNGVVDDSQLPKDRFSAERLKGVDSTLKIQPAKLEDSAVYLCASSYAYGQRESYEQYFGPGTRLTVT.